The rows below give T cell receptor beta chains drawn from one sample of a study of PD-1 blockade in classical Hodgkin lymphoma. Assay used: immunoSEQ multiplex PCR; TCRdb lists only in-frame clones, some missing. The repertoire has more than 9,000 clones, 74% of them found once; the top ten carry around 3.4%. The sample was CD4+ T cells from blood, taken before the fourth cycle of nivolumab. The receptors were sampled from a human donor with classical Hodgkin lymphoma. Each CDR3 is given with its conserved first and last residue. A D gene is named only where the DNA matches it firmly. Clone sizes are given selectively: once, few, many, or a class where the clone is expanded.

clone_size,d_call,v_call,j_call,cdr3_nt,cdr3_aa
NA,TRBD2,TRBV7-6,TRBJ2-6,TGTGCCAGCAGCACGCGGACTAGCGGGAAATTTGCTGGGGCCAACGTCCTGACTTTC,CASSTRTSGKFAGANVLTF
NA,TRBD2,TRBV4-1,TRBJ2-1,TGCGCCAGCAGCCTTCCTCTAGCGGGAGACCCCTACAATGAGCAGTTCTTC,CASSLPLAGDPYNEQFF
once,NA,TRBV30,TRBJ2-7,TGTGCCTGGAGTGTACTAGAGATCTCCTACGAGCAGTACTTC,CAWSVLEISYEQYF
few,NA,TRBV18,TRBJ1-2,TGTGCCAGCGCCGGGGTTCTATCTAACTATGGCTACACCTTC,CASAGVLSNYGYTF
NA,TRBD1,TRBV7-9,TRBJ2-7,TGTGCCAGCAGCCCAATTCGCAGGATAGGGGGCACCTACTACGAGCAGTACTTC,CASSPIRRIGGTYYEQYF
NA,NA,TRBV7-9,TRBJ2-4,TGTGCCAGCATTGGGGTGGGGCGCGGAAACATTCAGTACTTC,CASIGVGRGNIQYF
few,TRBD2,TRBV29-1,TRBJ2-1,TGCAGCGTCCCCGGGACTAGCGGTTCCTACAATGAGCAGTTCTTC,CSVPGTSGSYNEQFF
few,NA,TRBV5-1,TRBJ1-4,TGCGCCAGCAGCTTGACAGTTGCAACTAATGAAAAACTGTTTTTT,CASSLTVATNEKLFF
NA,NA,TRBV29-1,TRBJ2-2,TGCAGTGGGAGACAGGCTAACACCGGGGAGCTGTTTTTT,CSGRQANTGELFF
once,NA,TRBV28,TRBJ1-2,TGTGCCAGCAGTGTACAGAACTATGGCTACACCTTC,CASSVQNYGYTF
NA,TRBD2,TRBV18,TRBJ2-7,TGTGCCAGCTCACCACCGCTGACTAGCACCTACGAGCAGTACTTC,CASSPPLTSTYEQYF
few,NA,TRBV28,TRBJ2-3,TGTGCCAGCAGTTACCAGAGAGATACGCAGTATTTT,CASSYQRDTQYF
NA,NA,TRBV12-2,TRBJ2-7,TGTGCAAGTCGCTTAGCGAACGAGTTCCACCCGGGCCCTAAAGGGCCTAACTACGAGCAGTACTTC,CASRLANEFHPGPKGPNYEQYF
once,NA,TRBV19,TRBJ2-2,TGTGCCAGTAGCCCTGAGGGCAGGTTCACCGGGGAGCTGTTTTTT,CASSPEGRFTGELFF
NA,NA,TRBV25-1,TRBJ2-1,TGTGCCAGCGGGCCTTCTCAGGGCAGCTCCTACAATGAGCAGTTCTTC,CASGPSQGSSYNEQFF
NA,NA,TRBV7-2,TRBJ2-7,TGTGCCAGCAGCTTAGCTACAGGGACCTCCTACGAGCAGTACTTC,CASSLATGTSYEQYF
NA,NA,TRBV7-4,TRBJ1-1,TGTGCCAGCAGCTTCACTCGGGGGCCTGGAAGGAGCACTGAAGCTTTCTTT,CASSFTRGPGRSTEAFF
NA,NA,TRBV9,TRBJ2-6,TGTGCCAGCAGCATACAGGACTCTGGGGCCAACGTCCTGACTTTC,CASSIQDSGANVLTF
NA,TRBD2,TRBV5-5,TRBJ2-1,TGTGCCAGCAGCTTATCAGCGGGAGGTGGAAATGAGCAGTTCTTC,CASSLSAGGGNEQFF
NA,TRBD1,TRBV7-9,TRBJ1-1,TGTGCCAGCAGCTTTACTTCACAGGGGGAAGCTTTCTTT,CASSFTSQGEAFF
once,TRBD2,TRBV11-2,TRBJ2-1,TGTGCCAGCAGCTTGGGACTAGCGGACTACAATGAGCAGTTCTTC,CASSLGLADYNEQFF
NA,TRBD1,TRBV5-5,TRBJ2-2,TGTGCCAGCAGCGCTACAGGGGTCCCCCTGACCGGGGAGCTGTTTTTT,CASSATGVPLTGELFF
few,TRBD1,TRBV19,TRBJ1-2,TGTGCCAGTAGTAACGAGGACAGGGATGGAAACTATGGCTACACCTTC,CASSNEDRDGNYGYTF
NA,TRBD1,TRBV7-7,TRBJ2-3,TGTGCCAGCAGCAGAACAGGGGGCGGTTCAGATACGCAGTATTTT,CASSRTGGGSDTQYF
NA,NA,TRBV5-1,TRBJ2-2,TGCGCCAGCAGCTTGGGACTAACCGGGGAGCTGTTTTTT,CASSLGLTGELFF
NA,NA,TRBV18,TRBJ1-4,TGTGCCAGCTCACCGACAGCAACTAATGAAAAACTGTTTTTT,CASSPTATNEKLFF
few,NA,TRBV21-1,TRBJ1-5,TGTGCCAGCAGCAAAAGTCCGCACGGGCCCCAGCATTTT,CASSKSPHGPQHF
NA,NA,TRBV19,TRBJ2-3,TGTGCCAGTAGTAGCGGATACACAGATACGCAGTATTTT,CASSSGYTDTQYF
NA,TRBD1,TRBV10-1,TRBJ1-5,TGCGCCAGCAGGGGGACAGTTAGCAATCAGCCCCAGCATTTT,CASRGTVSNQPQHF
NA,NA,TRBV5-1,TRBJ2-7,TGCGCCAGCAGCCCGGGGGCCGGGAGAGCCTACGAGCAGTACTTC,CASSPGAGRAYEQYF
NA,TRBD1,TRBV7-9,TRBJ1-1,TGTGCCAGCAGCGAATACAGGGGGCGCGGGAACACTGAAGCTTTCTTT,CASSEYRGRGNTEAFF
NA,NA,TRBV29-1,TRBJ1-2,TGCAGCGTTGAAGATCTGGCGACCTATGGCTACACCTTC,CSVEDLATYGYTF